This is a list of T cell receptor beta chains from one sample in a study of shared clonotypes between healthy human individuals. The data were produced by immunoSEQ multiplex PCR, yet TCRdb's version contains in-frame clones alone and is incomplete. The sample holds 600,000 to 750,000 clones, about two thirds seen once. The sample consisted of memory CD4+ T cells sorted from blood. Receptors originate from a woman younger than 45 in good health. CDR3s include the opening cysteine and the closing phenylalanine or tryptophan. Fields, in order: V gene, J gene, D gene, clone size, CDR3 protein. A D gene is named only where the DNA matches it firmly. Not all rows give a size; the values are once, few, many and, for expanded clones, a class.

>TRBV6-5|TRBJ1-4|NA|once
CASRDKVPLRMFF
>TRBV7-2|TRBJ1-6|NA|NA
CASSAMGPRDSPLHF
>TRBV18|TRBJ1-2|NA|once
CASSPTSPSGSLEGYTF
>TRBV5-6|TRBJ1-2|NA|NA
CASSFDRPPYGYTF
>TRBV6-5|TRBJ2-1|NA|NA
CASSYSLVSHEQFF
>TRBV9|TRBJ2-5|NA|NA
CASSVGGSVGETQYF
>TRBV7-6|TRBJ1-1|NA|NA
CARNDHPNTEAFF
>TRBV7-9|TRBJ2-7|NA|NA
CASRGHGGETYEQYF
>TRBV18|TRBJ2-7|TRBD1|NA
CASSRTGGDVYEQYF
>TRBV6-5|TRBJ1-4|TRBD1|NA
CASRPGQNNEKLFF
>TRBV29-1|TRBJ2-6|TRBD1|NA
CSVTGDGANVLTF
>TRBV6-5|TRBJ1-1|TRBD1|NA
CASSKTTGGRTEAFF
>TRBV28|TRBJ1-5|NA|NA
CASIEGGISNQPQHF
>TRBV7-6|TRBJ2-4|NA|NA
CASSINPGTNNIQYF
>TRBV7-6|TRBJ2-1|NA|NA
CASSLGGTPDNEQFF
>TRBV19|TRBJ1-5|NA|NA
CASSISTDQPQHF
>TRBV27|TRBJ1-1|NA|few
CASSGWGQNTEAFF
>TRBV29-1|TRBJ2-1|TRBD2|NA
CSVGLAGTYNEQFF
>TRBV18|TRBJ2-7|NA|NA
CASSPTADRIEQYF
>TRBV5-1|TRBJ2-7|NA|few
CASSLMRRDEQYF
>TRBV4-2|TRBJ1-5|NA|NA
CASSQDGQAPNQPQHF
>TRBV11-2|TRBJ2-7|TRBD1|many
CASSLGQGSDEQYF
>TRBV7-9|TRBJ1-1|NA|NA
CASSTQLDTEAFF
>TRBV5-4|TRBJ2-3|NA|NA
CASSFEAASTDTQYF
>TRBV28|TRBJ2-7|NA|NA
CASSLSDPTYEQYF
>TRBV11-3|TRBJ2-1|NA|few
CASSSLLNRVPYNEQFF
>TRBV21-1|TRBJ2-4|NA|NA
CASSKDGGWGKNIQYF
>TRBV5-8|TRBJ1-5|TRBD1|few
CASSLQGAQPQHF
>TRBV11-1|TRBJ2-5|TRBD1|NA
CASSYRTGEETQYF
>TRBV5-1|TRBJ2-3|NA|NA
CASSGISTDTQYF
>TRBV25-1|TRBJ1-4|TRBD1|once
CASSKGQGYEKLFF
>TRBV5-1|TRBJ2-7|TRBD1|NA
CASSLGGQGSQEQYF
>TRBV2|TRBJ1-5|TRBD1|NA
CASRMTGAGQPQHF
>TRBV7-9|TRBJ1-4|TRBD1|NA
CASSFPPGQANEKLFF
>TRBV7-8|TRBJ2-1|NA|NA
CASSLGFRDEQFF
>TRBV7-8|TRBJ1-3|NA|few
CASSSPGNTIYF
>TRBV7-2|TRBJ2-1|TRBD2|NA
CASSIGLAGDGEQFF
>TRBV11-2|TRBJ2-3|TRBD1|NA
CASSLDRGLTDTQYF
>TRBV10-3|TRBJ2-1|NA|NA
CAISESTGRGNEQFF
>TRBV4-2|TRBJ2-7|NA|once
CASSQGFSPGEQYF
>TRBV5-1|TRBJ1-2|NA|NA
CASSEGSYGYTF
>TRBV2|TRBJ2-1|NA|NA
CASSVSNEQFF
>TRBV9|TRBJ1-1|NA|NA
CASSVTLGTEAFF
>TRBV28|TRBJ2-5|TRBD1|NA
CASSETGGRQETQYF
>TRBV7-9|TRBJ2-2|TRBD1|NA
CASIRDRGRNTGELFF
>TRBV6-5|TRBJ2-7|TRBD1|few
CASRWGQDSYEQYF
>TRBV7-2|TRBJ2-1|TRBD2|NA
CASRQAGGSYNEQFF
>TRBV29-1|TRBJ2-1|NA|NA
CSVLPELSDNEQFF
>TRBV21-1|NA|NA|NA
CASTHSGRAHEQYF
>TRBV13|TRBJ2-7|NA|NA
CASSLARSFSSYEQYF